Given below is one T cell receptor (beta chain) in context. Time point of the sample: after neoadjuvant nivolumab, at surgical resection. The sample comes from a study of neoadjuvant anti-PD-1 for oral cavity cancer. Study-wide context: Most patients had three to four biweekly doses of 3 mg/kg nivolumab before resection.

Trimming removed 6 bases from V and 1 base from J; junction bases left unmatched: 8. The germline gives CDR1 SNHLY, CDR2 FYNNEI. The CDR3 is 15 amino acids. The method was immunoSEQ multiplex PCR; TCRdb's version includes in-frame clones alone and lacks a portion of them. The sample carries about 14,000 clones, around three quarters recorded once. The receptor was isolated from a person aged 40 to 85 with oral cavity squamous cell carcinoma. This rearrangement joins TRBV2 to TRBJ1-2; TRBD1 matches 7 bases. Here the sequenced sample was PBMCs, taken after nivolumab (anti-PD-1) treatment. CDR3 DNA: TGTGCCAGCAGAAGTGGGGGGACAGTTAACTATGGCTACACCTTC. It yields the protein CASRSGGTVNYGYTF.